The 5 T cell receptor beta chains below come from one sample, sequenced in a study of cytomegalovirus exposure and HLA in healthy donors. The PCR contained 60 Vbeta and 13 Jbeta primers. Sequenced by immunoSEQ multiplex PCR; TCRdb stores in-frame clones only, minus some. The profile shows about 120,000 clones, around 75% of them singletons. Input material: PBMCs. The receptor set was obtained from a woman aged 18 to 35 in good health and CMV-seronegative.

This chain joins TRBV9 and TRBJ2-3; possibly TRBD1 for D (5 bases). Deletions cut 4 bases from V and 5 bases from J, with 14 bases between. Germline V CDR1 and CDR2: SGDLS, YYNGEE. The CDR3 is made up of 14 amino acids. As DNA, the CDR3 is TGTGCCAGCAGCAAGCAGGGTTCGGAAGATACGCAGTATTTT. It specifies CASSKQGSEDTQYF.

The genes are TRBV19 and TRBJ1-2; unclear D gene. V was shortened by 7 bases and J by 9 bases, with 12 bases between the two germline ends. The CDR3 has 11 residues. The germline V gene has CDR1 LNHDA and CDR2 SQIVND (reference sequence). The CDR3 is CASKTGKRYTF. CDR3 in DNA: TGTGCCAGTAAAACCGGGAAGCGCTACACCTTC.

The V gene is TRBV5-6, the J gene TRBJ1-2, with 8 bases aligning to TRBD1. The CDR3 length is 15 residues. The J segment lost 5 bases and the V segment lost 4 bases, leaving 10 bases of the junction unmatched. Germline lookup yields CDR1 SGHDT and CDR2 YYEEEE. The chain's CDR3 is CASSLLQGTGYGYTF. DNA of the CDR3: TGTGCCAGCAGCCTCCTCCAGGGGACAGGTTATGGCTACACCTTC.

The chain joins TRBV27 to TRBJ2-2; D ambiguous. The germline V gene has CDR1 MNHEY and CDR2 SMNVEV (reference sequence). The CDR3 runs 14 residues. V was pared by 4 bases and J by 7 bases, with 13 bases between. CDR3 nucleotides: TGTGCCAGCAGTTCTACAGCAAGAATCGGGGAGCTGTTTTTT. Protein product: CASSSTARIGELFF.

This clone was seen a few times. V and J are TRBV6-5 and TRBJ1-1; 7 bases align to TRBD1. The CDR3 contains 14 residues. V was clipped by 6 bases and J by 2 bases; unmatched bases: 6. Germline CDR1 MNHEY, CDR2 SVGAGI. DNA of the CDR3: TGTGCCAGCAGCCTACAGGGGTCAAACACTGAAGCTTTCTTT. Its translation is CASSLQGSNTEAFF.